Presented here are 20 T cell receptor beta chains from one specimen sequenced in a study of shared clonotypes between healthy human individuals. Generated by immunoSEQ multiplex PCR, the TCRdb table keeps only in-frame clones and is missing some. The sample yields some 2,000,000 clones, roughly 94% seen once. Naive-designated CD8 cells lacked CD45RO, were positively enriched for CCR7, and omitted terminally differentiated effector memory CD45RA+ cells. Specimen: naive CD8+ T cells sorted from blood. These TCRs come from a man between 18 and 35 years old in good health.

This chain connects TRBV5-8 to TRBJ2-3; 10 bases are a match to TRBD2. Germline trimming cut 4 bases from V and 2 bases from J; bases unmatched to any gene: 4. This CDR3 spans 15 amino acids. Germline CDR1 is SGHTS and CDR2 is YDEGEE. CDR3 in DNA: TGTGCCAGCAGCGGGGGACTAGCGAACACAGATACGCAGTATTTT. It encodes CASSGGLANTDTQYF.

The V call is TRBV4-1, the J call TRBJ2-7; tentatively, D is TRBD1 (6 bases). Germline CDR1 reads MGHRA; CDR2 reads YSYEKL. The CDR3 is 15 residues long. Trimming cost V 1 base and J 2 bases, with 12 bases left between them. CDR3 DNA: TGCGCCAGCAGCCAAGGCATGGGGGCAACCTACGAGCAGTACTTC. This encodes CASSQGMGATYEQYF.

This rearrangement joins TRBV9 to TRBJ1-4, with D perhaps matching TRBD1 (5 bases). Trimming shortened V by 4 bases and J by 0 bases, and 10 bases separated the two germline ends. The CDR3 has 15 residues. CDR1 is SGDLS, CDR2 YYNGEE, per germline. For the CDR3, the DNA is TGTGCCAGCAGCATCACAGGTGCAACTAATGAAAAACTGTTTTTT. Its protein product is CASSITGATNEKLFF.

The V and J genes are TRBV7-9 and TRBJ2-5, with D possibly TRBD1 on 5 matching bases. Looked up from germline, CDR1 is SEHNR and CDR2 is FQNEAQ (reference sequence). V lost 5 bases, J lost 5 bases, and 12 bases lay in between. The length of the CDR3 is 13 residues. The CDR3 here is CASSLGPFETQYF. CDR3 sequence (DNA): TGTGCCAGCAGCCTGGGGCCTTTTGAGACCCAGTACTTC. The complete variable domain, with remaining parts taken from reference TRBV7-9 and TRBJ2-5, reads DTGVSQNPRHKITKRGQNVTFRCDPISEHNRLYWYRQTLGQGPEFLTYFQNEAQLEKSRLLSDRFSAERPKGSFSTLEIQRTEQGDSAMYLCASSLGPFETQYFGPGTRLLVL.

The chain is built from TRBV6-5 and TRBJ2-7; D might be TRBD2 (7 bases). The germline V gene has CDR1 MNHEY and CDR2 SVGAGI. This CDR3 contains 16 residues. Trimming removed 1 base from V and 2 bases from J, with 15 bases in between. CDR3 loop: CASSYLGGAGTYEQYF. The CDR3 nucleotides read TGTGCCAGCAGTTACTTAGGGGGAGCGGGGACCTACGAGCAGTACTTC.

The chain has TRBV6-5 and TRBJ2-3; either TRBD1 or TRBD2 may supply D (5 bases each). V dropped 4 bases and J dropped 2 bases, with 13 bases sitting between them. This CDR3 is built from 15 residues. The germline V gene has CDR1 MNHEY and CDR2 SVGAGI. CDR3 protein: CASSLGTWPTDTQYF. For the CDR3, the DNA is TGTGCCAGCAGTTTAGGGACCTGGCCCACAGATACGCAGTATTTT.

The chain recombines TRBV30 with TRBJ2-7; D tentatively fits TRBD1 or TRBD2 (6 bases each). Germline V CDR1 and CDR2: GTSNPN, SVGIG (reference sequence). This CDR3 has 15 residues. With 4 bases removed from V and 3 bases from J, the gap between germline ends came to 19 bases. CDR3 sequence reads: CAWTGLGGRDYEQYF. DNA for the CDR3: TGTGCCTGGACTGGACTCGGGGGCAGGGACTACGAGCAGTACTTC.

J is TRBJ2-5 and V is TRBV5-6, with 9 bases fitting TRBD2. The last part of the DNA fits TRBJ2-7 better; the J call may be wrong. The CDR3 has 13 residues. Germline CDR1 reads SGHDT; CDR2 reads YYEEEE. CDR3 DNA sequence: TGTGCCAGCAGCTTCCTAGCGGGAAACGAGCAGTACTTC. Its protein product is CASSFLAGNEQYF.

The chain has TRBV7-9 and TRBJ1-2, with D unresolved. The CDR3 length is 13 residues. In germline, CDR1 is SEHNR, CDR2 FQNEAQ (reference sequence). Trimming shortened V by 11 bases and J by 0 bases, and 13 bases separated the two germline ends. The CDR3 spells CAGLDGANYGYTF. DNA for the CDR3: TGTGCCGGTCTGGACGGTGCTAACTATGGCTACACCTTC.

As to this clone: Other nucleotide sequences in the sample specify the same CDR3. This sequence joins TRBV7-9 and TRBJ2-7; D tentatively fits TRBD1 or TRBD2 (5 bases each). V was clipped by 1 base and J by 2 bases, with 9 bases between them. The CDR3 runs to 14 residues. Germline CDR1 is SEHNR and CDR2 is FQNEAQ (reference sequence). The CDR3 is CASSLGEGTYEQYF. The CDR3 DNA is TGTGCCAGCAGCTTAGGCGAGGGGACCTACGAGCAGTACTTC.

The chain joins TRBV27 to TRBJ2-7, with 9 bases that match TRBD1. Germline V CDR1 and CDR2: MNHEY, SMNVEV (reference sequence). Trimming cost V 5 bases and J 5 bases; bases outside gene matches: 7. The CDR3 length is 14 residues. The CDR3 here is CASSPWTGANEQYF. As DNA, the CDR3 is TGTGCCAGCAGTCCTTGGACAGGGGCGAACGAGCAGTACTTC.

The chain carries TRBV5-5 and TRBJ1-5, with unresolved D. This CDR3 contains 17 residues. Germline CDR1 SGHKS, CDR2 YYEKEE (reference sequence). V lost 0 bases, J lost 0 bases, and 13 bases lay in between. For the CDR3, the DNA is TGTGCCAGCAGCTTGGCCGCCAGCCTGTATAGCAATCAGCCCCAGCATTTT. Encoded protein: CASSLAASLYSNQPQHF. The whole variable domain, filled in from reference TRBV5-5 and TRBJ1-5, reads DAGVTQSPTHLIKTRGQQVTLRCSPISGHKSVSWYQQVLGQGPQFIFQYYEKEERGRGNFPDRFSARQFPNYSSELNVNALLLGDSALYLCASSLAASLYSNQPQHFGDGTRLSIL.

This sequence joins TRBV28 and TRBJ1-1; D is uncertain. CDR1 and CDR2 from the germline V gene are MDHEN and SYDVKM. This CDR3 is built from 13 residues. V was trimmed by 6 bases and J by 5 bases, leaving 13 bases between them. CDR3 residues: CASRRRDGTEAFF. The DNA for the CDR3 is TGTGCCAGCAGGCGCAGAGATGGAACTGAAGCTTTCTTT.

The chain uses TRBV10-1 and TRBJ2-3; D possibly corresponds to TRBD1 (6 bases). Germline CDR1 and CDR2: WNHNN and SYGVQD (reference sequence). The ends were cut back, 2 bases at V and 5 bases at J, with 17 bases in the middle. The CDR3 covers 16 residues. The CDR3 loop is CASSEGAGALEDTQYF. The CDR3 DNA follows: TGCGCCAGCAGTGAGGGTGCAGGGGCTTTAGAAGATACGCAGTATTTT.

This sequence joins TRBV19 and TRBJ2-7, with 7 bases matching TRBD2. This CDR3 is 17 amino acids long. Germline V gene data show CDR1 as LNHDA and CDR2 as SQIVND (reference sequence). Trimming took 4 bases from V and 2 from J; bases not matched to a gene: 14. The CDR3 DNA reads TGTGCCAGTAGTACACAACGCGCCGAAGCGGGACCCTACGAGCAGTACTTC. Protein: CASSTQRAEAGPYEQYF.

The chain has TRBV30 and TRBJ2-1, with 9 bases fitting TRBD2. J lost 0 bases, V lost 5 bases, and 5 bases had no gene match. CDR1 is GTSNPN and CDR2 is SVGIG in the germline V gene (reference sequence). The CDR3 spans 15 residues. This chain's CDR3 is CAWASGASSYNEQFF. For the CDR3, the DNA is TGTGCCTGGGCTAGCGGGGCAAGCTCCTACAATGAGCAGTTCTTC.

This chain joins TRBV10-3 and TRBJ1-1, with 9 positions matching TRBD1. Germline CDR1 ENHRY, CDR2 SYGVKD. CDR3 length: 14 residues. The trim removed 7 bases at V and 1 base at J, leaving 4 bases unmatched. The CDR3 DNA sequence: TGTGCCATCATGGGACAGGGAACGAACACTGAAGCTTTCTTT. Protein: CAIMGQGTNTEAFF.

Comments on this clone: The sample holds other DNA sequences that translate to the same CDR3. The chain carries TRBV11-2 and TRBJ2-7; D not resolved. Trimming stripped 0 bases from V and 2 bases from J, with 5 bases between. The CDR3 loop spans 13 amino acids. The germline gives CDR1 SGHAT, CDR2 FQNNGV. CDR3 DNA sequence: TGTGCCAGCAGCTTAGATCCAACCTACGAGCAGTACTTC. Translation gives CASSLDPTYEQYF.

The CDR3, as DNA: TGTGCCAGCAGTGAATGGGGCGGGAGTACCACCTACGAGCAGTACTTC. This sequence encodes CASSEWGGSTTYEQYF. This chain joins TRBV6-1 and TRBJ2-5; TRBD2 agrees at 7 bases. The J call may be wrong; the DNA end is better matched by TRBJ2-7. The CDR3 loop spans 16 amino acids. Per germline, CDR1 MNHNS and CDR2 SASEGT.

The chain has TRBV2 and TRBJ1-2, with 9 bases lining up with TRBD1. CDR3 length: 12 amino acids. V shed 9 bases, J shed 6 bases, and the junction held 5 bases outside the gene matches. CDR1 SNHLY and CDR2 FYNNEI come from the germline V gene. The CDR3 DNA sequence: TGTGCCAGACGACGGACAGGGGATGGCTACACCTTC. This translates into CARRRTGDGYTF.